The 25 T cell receptor beta chains reported below all come from one sample, sequenced in a study of OX40 agonist ivuxolimab in advanced cancers. Some clones are missing from TCRdb's copy, which holds only in-frame ones; the method was immunoSEQ multiplex PCR. In the table there are just over 14,000 clones, just under 80% of which are singletons. The input for sequencing was CD4+ or CD8+ T cells sorted from blood, taken in a trial of the OX40 agonist ivuxolimab. Receptors were obtained from an adult with an advanced solid tumor such as melanoma, head and neck, liver or kidney cancer.

This sequence joins TRBV30 and TRBJ2-7; D gene uncertain. The length of the CDR3 is 15 residues. Germline V lookup: CDR1 GTSNPN, CDR2 SVGIG (reference sequence). V was pared by 2 bases and J by 3 bases, with 17 bases between. CDR3 region: CAWSPLQLLFYEQYF. In DNA form, the CDR3 reads TGTGCCTGGAGTCCCCTTCAGCTACTTTTCTACGAGCAGTACTTC.

The V gene is TRBV2, the J gene TRBJ2-7; 8 bases match TRBD2. Germline assignment: CDR1 SNHLY and CDR2 FYNNEI. The trim removed 8 bases at V and 3 bases at J, leaving 6 bases unmatched. The CDR3 sequence is 13 residues long. In nucleotides, the CDR3 is TGTGCCAGCCAGGGACTAGTGGGCTACGAGCAGTACTTC. It translates to CASQGLVGYEQYF.

V and J are TRBV15 and TRBJ2-2; 9 bases are shared with TRBD1. Germline CDR1 is LNHNV and CDR2 is YYDKDF (reference sequence). V trimming: 3 bases; J trimming: 3 bases; junction bases outside the gene matches: 8. The CDR3 has 17 residues. DNA for the CDR3: TGTGCCACCAGCAGCCCTTTCGGGGACAGGGACACCGGGGAGCTGTTTTTT. Its translation is CATSSPFGDRDTGELFF.

This clone is labeled as hyperexpanded. The chain employs TRBV7-9 and TRBJ2-5, with no clear D. The CDR3 totals 16 residues. The V gene's germline CDR1 is SEHNR and CDR2 FQNEAQ (reference sequence). V was shortened by 1 base and J by 7 bases, with 19 bases between the two germline ends. CDR3 protein: CASSLDRSSERGTQYF. The CDR3, as DNA: TGTGCCAGCAGCTTAGATAGGTCCTCGGAGAGAGGGACCCAGTACTTC.

The chain combines TRBV6-1 with TRBJ1-5; no definite D call. The CDR3 loop spans 14 amino acids. Germline V lookup: CDR1 MNHNS, CDR2 SASEGT. Trimming stripped 1 base from V and 7 bases from J, with 11 bases between. The CDR3 DNA reads as TGTGCCAGCAGTGAAGGATCGGTCAGCCAGCCCCAGCATTTT. Translated, it gives CASSEGSVSQPQHF.

The CDR3 DNA follows: TGTGCCAGCAGCCTAGGCCCTCCATCGTCTGGCTACACCTTC. Amino acids: CASSLGPPSSGYTF. J is TRBJ1-2 and V is TRBV7-8; D is ambiguous. The V gene's germline CDR1 is SGHVS and CDR2 FQNEAQ. The CDR3 covers 14 residues. V dropped 5 bases and J dropped 7 bases, with 17 bases sitting between them.

Sample share makes this clone medium-sized. The chain links TRBV5-6 to TRBJ1-1, with unresolved D. The CDR3 contains 13 residues. Germline V gives CDR1 SGHDT, CDR2 YYEEEE. Between the trimmed V and J ends, which lost 3 bases and 5 bases, there was a span of 11 bases. CDR3 region: CASSSFLRTEAFF. The CDR3 DNA follows: TGTGCCAGCAGCTCCTTCCTCCGGACTGAAGCTTTCTTT.

The CDR3 DNA reads as TGTGCCTGGACAGGGAGTACCTATGGCTACACCTTC. Residues: CAWTGSTYGYTF. The chain carries TRBV30 and TRBJ1-2, with D perhaps matching TRBD1 (5 bases). Germline V gives CDR1 GTSNPN, CDR2 SVGIG (reference sequence). Trimming cost V 4 bases and J 4 bases, with 10 bases left between them. The length of the CDR3 is 12 residues.

The gene calls are TRBV7-9 and TRBJ1-2, with 8 positions matching TRBD1. In germline, CDR1 is SEHNR, CDR2 FQNEAQ (reference sequence). The CDR3 runs 14 residues. V gave up 3 bases and J gave up 2 bases; unmatched junction bases: 2. This CDR3 is CASSFTGGNYGYTF. In DNA form, the CDR3 reads TGTGCCAGCAGCTTTACAGGGGGAAACTATGGCTACACCTTC.

The CDR3 sequence: CASSLAGENTEAFF. The CDR3 coding sequence is TGTGCCAGCAGCTTAGCTGGGGAGAACACTGAAGCTTTCTTT. The chain joins TRBV11-2 to TRBJ1-1; D gene uncertain. V lost 1 base to trimming and J lost 1 base, with 7 bases between them. Germline V lookup: CDR1 SGHAT, CDR2 FQNNGV. The CDR3 is 14 amino acids.

The chain carries TRBV18 and TRBJ1-4; a possible D gene is TRBD1 (5 bases). V was trimmed by 3 bases and J by 8 bases, leaving 19 bases between them. The CDR3 contains 16 residues. Germline V gene lookup returns CDR1 KGHSH and CDR2 LQKENI. CDR3 sequence reads: CASSPIVRGEREKLFF. The CDR3 coding sequence is TGTGCCAGCTCACCGATCGTGCGGGGGGAGAGGGAAAAACTGTTTTTT.

This clone turned up a few times. The rearrangement links TRBV28 to TRBJ1-5; D uncertain. Trimming left V 5 bases short and J 0 bases short, with 8 bases between. The CDR3 runs 14 residues. From germline, CDR1 is MDHEN and CDR2 SYDVKM. In nucleotides, the CDR3 is TGTGCCAGCAGTGTCCAAGATAGCAATCAGCCCCAGCATTTT. Its translation: CASSVQDSNQPQHF.

This clone has only one observation. The chain links TRBV21-1 to TRBJ2-2; the table's TRBD2 call for D was not verified on the DNA. TRBV21-1 is described as a pseudogene. CDR3 length: 17 amino acids. The CDR3 DNA reads as TGTGCCAGCAGCAAAGGGGAGGGGACTCCCAACACCGGGGAGCTGTTTTTT. Translation: CASSKGEGTPNTGELFF.

This clone was counted a single time. This sequence joins TRBV5-1 and TRBJ1-2; D gene unclear. The CDR3 sequence is 12 residues long. Per the germline V gene, CDR1 is SGHRS and CDR2 is YFSETQ. V dropped 5 bases and J dropped 8 bases, with 13 bases sitting between them. The CDR3: CASSSGEGGYTF. CDR3 coding DNA: TGCGCCAGCAGTTCCGGGGAAGGCGGCTACACCTTC. Supplemented by reference TRBV5-1 and TRBJ1-2, the full variable domain reads KAGVTQTPRYLIKTRGQQVTLSCSPISGHRSVSWYQQTPGQGLQFLFEYFSETQRNKGNFPGRFSGRQFSNSRSEMNVSTLELGDSALYLCASSSGEGGYTFGSGTRLTVV.

This clone was picked up one time. V is TRBV11-1 and J is TRBJ1-5; D gene ambiguous. Trimming removed 1 base from V and 7 bases from J, with 8 bases in between. The CDR3 extends over 13 amino acids. Germline assignment: CDR1 SGHAT and CDR2 FQDESV (reference sequence). CDR3 in DNA: TGTGCCAGCAGCTTAGGGGGAGAACAGCCCCAGCATTTT. It specifies CASSLGGEQPQHF.

In this sample, this clone turned up a few times. The chain has TRBV9 and TRBJ1-4; D not certain. CDR3 length equals 14 residues. Trimming took 3 bases from V and 1 from J, leaving 7 bases between them. The germline CDR1 and CDR2 sequences are SGDLS and YYNGEE. DNA for the CDR3: TGTGCCAGCAGCGCGGACGGAACTAATGAAAAACTGTTTTTT. This encodes CASSADGTNEKLFF.

V gene TRBV6-1 combines with J gene TRBJ2-7; D is possibly TRBD1 or TRBD2 (5 bases each). The CDR3 has 13 residues. Germline assignment: CDR1 MNHNS and CDR2 SASEGT. V lost 5 bases to trimming and J lost 4 bases, with 12 bases between them. The CDR3 DNA reads TGTGCCAGCAGTTCCGGGACGTATTACGAGCAGTACTTC. Its translation: CASSSGTYYEQYF.

Comment on this clone: Other nucleotide sequences in the sample specify the same CDR3. J is TRBJ2-7 and V is TRBV6-6; D unresolved. The germline V gene encodes CDR1 MNHNY and CDR2 SVGAGI (reference sequence). This CDR3 is built from 13 residues. The V and J ends lost 2 bases and 1 base respectively, with 6 bases between them. Here the CDR3 reads CASSYAESYEQYF. In DNA form, the CDR3 reads TGTGCCAGCAGTTACGCCGAATCCTACGAGCAGTACTTC.

This chain uses TRBV7-9 with TRBJ2-5; TRBD2 agrees at 7 bases. J gave up 6 bases and V 7 bases, and 26 bases lay outside the gene matches. Germline loops: CDR1 SEHNR, CDR2 FQNEAQ (reference sequence). The CDR3 is 19 amino acids. CDR3 sequence: CASKRWEKQGGEVPQTQYF. CDR3 in DNA: TGTGCCAGCAAGCGGTGGGAAAAGCAGGGAGGGGAGGTCCCTCAGACCCAGTACTTC. Full variable domain (rest looked up from reference TRBV7-9 and TRBJ2-5): DTGVSQNPRHKITKRGQNVTFRCDPISEHNRLYWYRQTLGQGPEFLTYFQNEAQLEKSRLLSDRFSAERPKGSFSTLEIQRTEQGDSAMYLCASKRWEKQGGEVPQTQYFGPGTRLLVL.

This chain connects TRBV28 to TRBJ1-6, with D perhaps matching TRBD1 (5 bases). Germline assignment: CDR1 MDHEN and CDR2 SYDVKM. V lost 7 bases and J 13 bases, leaving 8 bases between the germline ends. This CDR3 has 10 residues. Here the CDR3 reads CASNGDPLHF. The DNA of the CDR3 is TGTGCCAGCAACGGGGACCCCCTCCACTTT.

In its sample, this clone was seen once. The CDR3 DNA reads TGTGCCAGCAGCCCCGGTGGATCGAGCTCCTACAATGAGCAGTTCTTC. It translates to CASSPGGSSSYNEQFF. The genes are TRBV9 and TRBJ2-1; D gene unclear. The CDR3 covers 16 residues. CDR1 and CDR2 (germline): SGDLS, YYNGEE. Trimming removed 4 bases at V and 0 bases at J, with 14 bases between.

The rearrangement joins TRBV28 to TRBJ2-5; the D gene is possibly TRBD1 (5 bases). The CDR3 loop spans 15 amino acids. CDR1 and CDR2 (germline): MDHEN, SYDVKM. Trimming pared 7 bases from V and 1 base from J, leaving 16 bases between. CDR3 sequence reads: CASTPTDRSQETQYF. DNA for the CDR3: TGTGCCAGCACCCCTACTGACAGAAGCCAAGAGACCCAGTACTTC.

The table lists this clone with a few counts. A read error is likely here: a far larger clone is one base away. This chain links TRBV5-6 with TRBJ1-4; D remains unclear. This CDR3 has 16 amino acids. The V end was cut by 0 bases, the J end by 7 bases, with 16 bases between. In germline, CDR1 is SGHDT, CDR2 YYEEEE. CDR3 sequence reads: CASSLEQNTRSEKLFF. Written as DNA, the CDR3 is TGTGCCAGCAGCTTGGAGCAGAACACTCGGAGTGAAAAACTGTTTTTT.

The V call is TRBV6-6, the J call TRBJ2-3, with 7 bases aligning to TRBD1. Germline CDR1 and CDR2: MNHNY and SVGAGI (reference sequence). V shed 7 bases, J shed 2 bases, and the junction held 9 bases outside the gene matches. The CDR3 extends over 15 amino acids. The CDR3 coding sequence is TGTGCCAGCACTACCTGGGACAGCCCCACAGATACGCAGTATTTT. Translated, it gives CASTTWDSPTDTQYF.

V gene TRBV14 combines with J gene TRBJ2-3, with D perhaps matching TRBD1 (5 bases). V lost 0 bases, J lost 3 bases, and 13 bases lay in between. This CDR3 region has 16 residues. The V gene's germline CDR1 is SGHDN and CDR2 FVKESK. The CDR3 nucleotides are TGTGCCAGCAGCCAAGATCTATCCCAGGGTACAGATACGCAGTATTTT. Translation gives CASSQDLSQGTDTQYF. The full variable domain, in which reference TRBV14 and TRBJ2-3 provide the parts outside the CDR3, is EAGVTQFPSHSVIEKGQTVTLRCDPISGHDNLYWYRRVMGKEIKFLLHFVKESKQDESGMPNNRFLAERTGGTYSTLKVQPAELEDSGVYFCASSQDLSQGTDTQYFGPGTRLTVL.